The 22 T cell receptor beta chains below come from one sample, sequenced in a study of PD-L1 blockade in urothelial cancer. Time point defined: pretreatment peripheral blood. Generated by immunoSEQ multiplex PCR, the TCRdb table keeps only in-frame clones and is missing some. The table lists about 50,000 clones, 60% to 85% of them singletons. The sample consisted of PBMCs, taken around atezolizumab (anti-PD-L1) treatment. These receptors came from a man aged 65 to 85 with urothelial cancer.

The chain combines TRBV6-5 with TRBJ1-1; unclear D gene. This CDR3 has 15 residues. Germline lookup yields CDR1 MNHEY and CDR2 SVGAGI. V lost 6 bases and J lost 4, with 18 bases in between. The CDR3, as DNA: TGTGCCAGCAGCGACGCATATCGTGAGGGCACTGAAGCTTTCTTT. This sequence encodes CASSDAYREGTEAFF.

The CDR3 here is CASSPGTGINYGYTF. The CDR3 bases are TGTGCCAGCAGCCCCGGGACAGGGATTAACTATGGCTACACCTTC. V and J are TRBV5-4 and TRBJ1-2; TRBD1 aligns across 9 bases. After removal of 4 bases from V and 1 base from J, the junction contained 5 bases not matched to a gene. CDR3 length: 15 residues. Germline assignment: CDR1 SGHNT and CDR2 YYREEE (reference sequence).

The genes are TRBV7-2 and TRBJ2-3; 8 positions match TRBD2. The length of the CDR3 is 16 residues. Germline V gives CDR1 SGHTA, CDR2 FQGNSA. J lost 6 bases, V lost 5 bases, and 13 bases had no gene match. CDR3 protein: CASSANSGAKGDTQYF. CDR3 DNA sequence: TGTGCCAGCAGCGCAAATAGCGGGGCCAAGGGGGATACGCAGTATTTT.

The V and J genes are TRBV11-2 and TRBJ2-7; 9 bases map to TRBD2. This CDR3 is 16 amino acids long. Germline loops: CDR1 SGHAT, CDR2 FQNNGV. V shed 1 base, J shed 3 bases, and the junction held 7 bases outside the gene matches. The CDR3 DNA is TGTGCCAGCAGCTTAGTACCGGGGACTAGCAGCTACGAGCAGTACTTC. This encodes CASSLVPGTSSYEQYF.

The DNA of the CDR3 is TGTGCCAGCAGCCACGGGACTAGCGGGAGAATCGGCGAGCAGTACTTC. Its translation: CASSHGTSGRIGEQYF. The V call is TRBV7-9, the J call TRBJ2-7; 14 bases are a match to TRBD2. There are 16 residues in the CDR3. V was pared by 5 bases and J by 6 bases, with 9 bases of the junction left unmatched. The V gene's germline CDR1 is SEHNR and CDR2 FQNEAQ (reference sequence).

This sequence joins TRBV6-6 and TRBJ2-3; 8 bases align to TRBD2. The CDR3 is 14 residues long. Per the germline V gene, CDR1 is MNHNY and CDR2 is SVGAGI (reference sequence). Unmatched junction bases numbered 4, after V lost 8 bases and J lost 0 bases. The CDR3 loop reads CASGLAASTDTQYF. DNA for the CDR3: TGTGCCAGCGGACTAGCAGCGAGCACAGATACGCAGTATTTT.

As DNA, the CDR3 is TGCGCCAGCAGCTCGGGACTAGCGGGATATGAGACCCAGTACTTC. It yields the protein CASSSGLAGYETQYF. V and J are TRBV5-1 and TRBJ2-5, with 13 nucleotides matching TRBD2. Germline trimming cut 3 bases from V and 5 bases from J; bases unmatched to any gene: 4. The CDR3 contains 15 residues. Germline CDR1 SGHRS, CDR2 YFSETQ.

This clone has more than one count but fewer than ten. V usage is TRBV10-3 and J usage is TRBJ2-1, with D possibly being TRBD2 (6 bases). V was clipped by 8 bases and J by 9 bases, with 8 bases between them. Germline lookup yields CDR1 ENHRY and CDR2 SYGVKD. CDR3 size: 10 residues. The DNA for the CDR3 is TGTGCCATCGGGGAGGCTGAGCAGTTCTTC. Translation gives CAIGEAEQFF.

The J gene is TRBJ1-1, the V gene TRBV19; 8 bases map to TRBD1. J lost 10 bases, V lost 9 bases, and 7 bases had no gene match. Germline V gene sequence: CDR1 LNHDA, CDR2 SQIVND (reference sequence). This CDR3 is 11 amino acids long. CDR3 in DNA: TGTGCCAGCAACGGACAGGGTCGAGCTTTCTTT. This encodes CASNGQGRAFF. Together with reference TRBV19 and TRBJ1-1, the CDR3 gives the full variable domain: DGGITQSPKYLFRKEGQNVTLSCEQNLNHDAMYWYRQDPGQGLRLIYYSQIVNDFQKGDIAEGYSVSREKKESFPLTVTSAQKNPTAFYLCASNGQGRAFFGQGTRLTVV.

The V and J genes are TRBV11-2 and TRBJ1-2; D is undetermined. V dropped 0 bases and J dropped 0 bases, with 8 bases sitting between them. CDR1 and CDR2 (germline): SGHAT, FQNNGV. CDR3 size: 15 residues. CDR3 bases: TGTGCCAGCAGCTTAGAGGGCGGGTCTAACTATGGCTACACCTTC. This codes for CASSLEGGSNYGYTF. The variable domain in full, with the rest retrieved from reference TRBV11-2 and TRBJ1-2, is EAGVAQSPRYKIIEKRQSVAFWCNPISGHATLYWYQQILGQGPKLLIQFQNNGVVDDSQLPKDRFSAERLKGVDSTLKIQPAKLEDSAVYLCASSLEGGSNYGYTFGSGTRLTVV.

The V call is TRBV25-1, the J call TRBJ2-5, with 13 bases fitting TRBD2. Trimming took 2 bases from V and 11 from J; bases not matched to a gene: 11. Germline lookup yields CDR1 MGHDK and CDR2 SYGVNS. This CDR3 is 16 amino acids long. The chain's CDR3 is CASSEPGLAGAWEQYF. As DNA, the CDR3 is TGTGCCAGCAGTGAACCCGGACTAGCGGGAGCTTGGGAGCAGTACTTC.

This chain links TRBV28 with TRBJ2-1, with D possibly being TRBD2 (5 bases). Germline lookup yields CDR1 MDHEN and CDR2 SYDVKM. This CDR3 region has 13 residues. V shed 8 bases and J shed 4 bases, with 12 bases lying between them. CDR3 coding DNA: TGTGCCAGCGGAAGCGGACTGTACAATGAGCAGTTCTTC. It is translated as CASGSGLYNEQFF. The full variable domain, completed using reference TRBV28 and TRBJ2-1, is DVKVTQSSRYLVKRTGEKVFLECVQDMDHENMFWYRQDPGLGLRLIYFSYDVKMKEKGDIPEGYSVSREKKERFSLILESASTNQTSMYLCASGSGLYNEQFFGPGTRLTVL.

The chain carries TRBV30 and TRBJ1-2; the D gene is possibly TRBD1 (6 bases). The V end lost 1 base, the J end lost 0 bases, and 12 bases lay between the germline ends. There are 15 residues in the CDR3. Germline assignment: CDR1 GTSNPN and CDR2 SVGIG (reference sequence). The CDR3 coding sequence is TGTGCCTGGAGTGGATGGGCAGGGGCTAACTATGGCTACACCTTC. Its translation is CAWSGWAGANYGYTF.

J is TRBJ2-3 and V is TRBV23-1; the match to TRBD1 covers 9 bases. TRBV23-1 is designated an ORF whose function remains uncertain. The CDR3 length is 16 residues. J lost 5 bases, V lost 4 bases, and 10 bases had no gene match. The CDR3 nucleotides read TGCGCCAGCAGTCCGCGAGGGGGGACAGGGCGAGATACGCAGTATTTT. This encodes CASSPRGGTGRDTQYF.

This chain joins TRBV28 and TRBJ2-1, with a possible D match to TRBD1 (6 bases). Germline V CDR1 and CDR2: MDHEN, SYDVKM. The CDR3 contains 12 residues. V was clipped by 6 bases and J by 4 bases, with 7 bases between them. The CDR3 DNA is TGTGCCAGCAGCACAGGGTACAATGAGCAGTTCTTC. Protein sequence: CASSTGYNEQFF.

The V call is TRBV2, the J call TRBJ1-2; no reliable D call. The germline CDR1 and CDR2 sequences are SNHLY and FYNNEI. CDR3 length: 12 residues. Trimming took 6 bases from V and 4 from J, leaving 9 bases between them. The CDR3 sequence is CASSRLSYGYTF. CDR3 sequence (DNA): TGTGCCAGCAGCCGATTGAGCTATGGCTACACCTTC.

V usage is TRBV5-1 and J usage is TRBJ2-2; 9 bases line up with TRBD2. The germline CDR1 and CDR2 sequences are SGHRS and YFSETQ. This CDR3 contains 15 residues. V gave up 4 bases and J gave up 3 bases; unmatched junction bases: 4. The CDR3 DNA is TGCGCCAGCAGCGGGTTAGCGGGGGACACCGGGGAGCTGTTTTTT. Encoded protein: CASSGLAGDTGELFF.

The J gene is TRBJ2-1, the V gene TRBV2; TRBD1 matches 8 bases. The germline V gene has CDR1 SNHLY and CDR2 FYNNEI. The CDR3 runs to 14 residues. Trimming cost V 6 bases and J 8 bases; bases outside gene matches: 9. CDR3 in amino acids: CASRLLQGEDEQFF. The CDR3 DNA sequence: TGTGCCAGCAGGCTCCTACAGGGGGAAGATGAGCAGTTCTTC. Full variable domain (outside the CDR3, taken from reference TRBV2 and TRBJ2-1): EPEVTQTPSHQVTQMGQEVILRCVPISNHLYFYWYRQILGQKVEFLVSFYNNEISEKSEIFDDQFSVERPDGSNFTLKIRSTKLEDSAMYFCASRLLQGEDEQFFGPGTRLTVL.

CDR3 amino acids: CASSSYRGGQETQYF. As DNA, the CDR3 is TGTGCCAGCAGTTCTTACCGGGGGGGCCAAGAGACCCAGTACTTC. The chain recombines TRBV28 with TRBJ2-5, with 8 positions matching TRBD2. The CDR3 runs 15 residues. CDR1 MDHEN and CDR2 SYDVKM come from the germline V gene. V trimming: 4 bases; J trimming: 1 base; junction bases outside the gene matches: 5.

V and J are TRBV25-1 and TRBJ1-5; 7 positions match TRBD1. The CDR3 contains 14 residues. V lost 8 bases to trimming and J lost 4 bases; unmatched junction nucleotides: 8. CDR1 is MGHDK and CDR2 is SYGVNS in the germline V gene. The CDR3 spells CASQRTGPNQPQHF. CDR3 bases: TGTGCCAGCCAAAGGACAGGTCCTAATCAGCCCCAGCATTTT.

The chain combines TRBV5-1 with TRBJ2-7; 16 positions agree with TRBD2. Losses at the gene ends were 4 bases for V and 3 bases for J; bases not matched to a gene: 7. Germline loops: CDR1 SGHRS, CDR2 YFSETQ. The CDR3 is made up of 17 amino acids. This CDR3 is CASSEGLAGGRIYEQYF. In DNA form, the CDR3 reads TGCGCCAGCAGCGAGGGACTAGCGGGAGGGCGGATCTACGAGCAGTACTTC.

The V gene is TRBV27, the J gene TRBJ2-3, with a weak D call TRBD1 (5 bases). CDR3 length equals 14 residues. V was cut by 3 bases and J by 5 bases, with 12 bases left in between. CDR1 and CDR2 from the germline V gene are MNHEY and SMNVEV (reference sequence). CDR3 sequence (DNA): TGTGCCAGCAGTTTCCAGGGTTGGAGAGATACGCAGTATTTT. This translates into CASSFQGWRDTQYF.